What follows are 10 T cell receptor beta chains derived from one specimen sequenced in a study of T cell repertoires in aging, cancer and after chemotherapy. The template was genomic DNA from peripheral blood, not RNA. Multiplex touch-down PCR with TRB-A/B primers amplified rearranged V-D-J TRB sequences. TCRdb re-derived calls from the multiplex PCR reads in MiXCR, one entry per CDR3 protein. The sample lists thousands of distinct CDR3 sequences, approximately 25% seen once, with approximately 2.4% in the top ten. Sequenced input: blood. The source is a human donor in good health.

This chain links TRBV7-6 with TRBJ2-1; no clear D gene. In germline, CDR1 is SGHVS, CDR2 FNYEAQ. The V gene lost 1 base and the J gene lost 6 bases, with 16 bases spanning the gap. CDR3 length: 16 residues. The DNA for the CDR3 is TGTGCCAGCAGCTTAGAAGGGTTTCCCCGGAGCAATGAGCAGTTCTTC. Translated, it gives CASSLEGFPRSNEQFF.

This clonotype is labeled medium-sized (0.01 to 0.1%). The chain is built from TRBV6-5 and TRBJ1-3; tentatively, D is TRBD1 (6 bases). V lost 4 bases, J lost 4 bases, and 11 bases lay in between. Germline V CDR1 and CDR2: MNHEY, SVGAGI. The CDR3 consists of 14 residues. The CDR3 protein is CASSSGTLGNTIYF. CDR3 coding DNA: TGTGCCAGCAGTTCGGGGACACTGGGAAACACCATATATTTT.

This clonotype has only a few counts. This rearrangement joins TRBV7-6 to TRBJ2-3; 11 nucleotides align to TRBD2. J gave up 2 bases and V 5 bases, and 9 bases lay outside the gene matches. The CDR3 sequence is 17 residues long. Germline V lookup: CDR1 SGHVS, CDR2 FNYEAQ. The CDR3 sequence is CASSPGVAGGFTDTQYF. The CDR3 DNA follows: TGTGCCAGCAGCCCCGGGGTAGCGGGAGGGTTCACAGATACGCAGTATTTT. The variable domain in full, completed from reference TRBV7-6 and TRBJ2-3, reads GAGVSQSPRYKVTKRGQDVALRCDPISGHVSLYWYRQALGQGPEFLTYFNYEAQQDKSGLPNDRFSAERPEGSISTLTIQRTEQRDSAMYRCASSPGVAGGFTDTQYFGPGTRLTVL.

The chain joins TRBV28 to TRBJ2-7; no reliable D call. The germline gives CDR1 MDHEN, CDR2 SYDVKM. V gave up 6 bases and J gave up 4 bases, with 10 bases separating them. The CDR3 covers 12 residues. The CDR3 spells CASSPNVYEQYF. DNA of the CDR3: TGTGCCAGCAGCCCGAACGTGTACGAGCAGTACTTC.

This clonotype is medium-sized within its sample. This chain joins TRBV6-2 or TRBV6-3 and TRBJ2-7; 8 bases fit TRBD1. The trim removed 6 bases at V and 6 bases at J, leaving 13 bases unmatched. The CDR3 is 15 residues long. Germline V gene data show CDR1 as MNHEY and CDR2 as SVGEGT. The CDR3 nucleotides read TGTGCCAGCAGCCCTGGGGGCAGGGGGCAGGTCGAGCAGTACTTC. This codes for CASSPGGRGQVEQYF.

The rearrangement links TRBV20-1 to TRBJ2-1; the D is unclear. The CDR3 totals 15 residues. The V end lost 5 bases, the J end lost 0 bases, and 14 bases lay between the germline ends. From germline, CDR1 is DFQATT and CDR2 SNEGSKA (reference sequence). CDR3 coding DNA: TGCAGTGCTCGTAACCCCTATAGCTCCTACAATGAGCAGTTCTTC. It translates to CSARNPYSSYNEQFF.

The chain has TRBV6-6 and TRBJ2-3; 11 nucleotides line up with TRBD2. CDR1 and CDR2 (germline): MNHNY, SVGAGI (reference sequence). This CDR3 contains 14 residues. V dropped 5 bases and J dropped 6; count of bases not matched to a gene: 4. The CDR3: CASSDGLAGDTQYF. DNA of the CDR3: TGTGCCAGCAGTGACGGACTAGCGGGTGATACGCAGTATTTT.

This clonotype has only a few counts. This chain connects TRBV11-2 to TRBJ1-1, with no clear D. Trimming stripped 5 bases from V and 5 bases from J, with 9 bases between. Looked up from germline, CDR1 is SGHAT and CDR2 is FQNNGV. The CDR3 spans 12 residues. CDR3 DNA: TGTGCCAGCAGCCCCTTCGCGACTGAAGCTTTCTTT. Its translation is CASSPFATEAFF. Filled out from reference TRBV11-2 and TRBJ1-1, the complete variable domain reads EAGVAQSPRYKIIEKRQSVAFWCNPISGHATLYWYQQILGQGPKLLIQFQNNGVVDDSQLPKDRFSAERLKGVDSTLKIQPAKLEDSAVYLCASSPFATEAFFGQGTRLTVV.

This clonotype showed up just a few times. The chain is built from TRBV10-3 and TRBJ2-5, with D tentatively TRBD1 (6 bases). CDR3 length: 14 residues. V was pared by 2 bases and J by 2 bases, with 9 bases between. CDR1 ENHRY and CDR2 SYGVKD come from the germline V gene. For the CDR3, the DNA is TGTGCCATCAGTGAGGTACAGGGACAAGAGACCCAGTACTTC. As protein: CAISEVQGQETQYF.

This clonotype qualifies as medium-sized. J is TRBJ2-6 and V is TRBV19; TRBD1 might be the D (6 bases). The CDR3 length is 15 residues. Per the germline V gene, CDR1 is LNHDA and CDR2 is SQIVND (reference sequence). V lost 6 bases and J lost 1, with 10 bases in between. The CDR3 coding sequence is TGTGCCAGTAGGCGCAGGGGATCTGGGGCCAACGTCCTGACTTTC. Translation: CASRRRGSGANVLTF.